Below are 18 T cell receptor beta chains sequenced from a single sample in a study of blood T cell repertoires in COVID-19. Libraries were prepared by immunoSEQ multiplex PCR; TCRdb keeps only in-frame clonotypes and omits some of them. The sample lists over 300,000 clones, approximately 87% seen once, with over 0.9% in the top ten. The sequenced sample was PBMCs or T cells enriched from blood (not recorded which). The receptors were sampled from a woman in her 30s with acute COVID-19.

This clone was recorded only once. V gene TRBV3-1 (or the pseudogene TRBV3-2) combines with J gene TRBJ1-1; a possible D gene is TRBD1 (5 bases). Germline CDR1 reads LGHDT; CDR2 reads YNNKEL (reference sequence). Trimming removed 4 bases at V and 4 bases at J, with 13 bases between. The CDR3 is 14 amino acids. The CDR3 loop reads CASSPRDLVTEAFF. CDR3 bases: TGTGCCAGCAGCCCCAGGGATTTGGTCACTGAAGCTTTCTTT.

The chain has TRBV19 and TRBJ1-2; 8 nucleotides match TRBD1. CDR1 is LNHDA, CDR2 SQIVND, per germline (reference sequence). The V gene end was trimmed by 1 base and the J gene end by 7 bases; junction bases not matched to a gene: 8. This CDR3 region has 15 residues. The CDR3 here is CASSIGPPTGVGYTF. For the CDR3, the DNA is TGTGCCAGTAGTATAGGTCCTCCGACAGGGGTTGGCTACACCTTC.

The chain links TRBV24-1 to TRBJ2-3; D might be TRBD1 (5 bases). Trimming cost V 1 base and J 6 bases, with 13 bases left between them. The CDR3 contains 15 residues. Germline CDR1 KGHDR, CDR2 SFDVKD. The CDR3 DNA is TGTGCCACCAGTGATTTAGGGGCCGCCGGGGATACGCAGTATTTT. Translated, it gives CATSDLGAAGDTQYF.

The V call is TRBV30, the J call TRBJ1-2; 11 bases are a match to TRBD1. The CDR3 totals 15 residues. The V segment lost 3 bases and the J segment 1 base; nucleotides outside the gene matches: 4. CDR1 is GTSNPN, CDR2 SVGIG, per germline (reference sequence). This CDR3 reads CAWSPGTGGNYGYTF. CDR3 DNA sequence: TGTGCCTGGAGCCCCGGGACAGGGGGTAACTATGGCTACACCTTC.

Turning to this clone: At one end, the junction sequence differs from germline, possibly due to a read error. The genes are TRBV7-2 and TRBJ2-2, with TRBD2 matching 12 bases. The germline gives CDR1 SGHTA, CDR2 FQGNSA. This CDR3 comprises 15 residues. CDR3 bases: TGTGCCAGCAGCCTAGCGGGGGGGCCAAACGGGGAGCTGTTTTTT. Its translation: CASSLAGGPNGELFF.

V and J are TRBV6-1 and TRBJ2-1; TRBD2 might be the D (6 bases). Trimming left V 4 bases short and J 0 bases short, with 10 bases between. Germline V gene sequence: CDR1 MNHNS, CDR2 SASEGT. This CDR3 has 15 residues. DNA of the CDR3: TGTGCCAGCAGTGCGGGACTTCTCTCCTACAATGAGCAGTTCTTC. Translation gives CASSAGLLSYNEQFF.

Here the CDR3 reads CASSDQAGVTQYF. CDR3 nucleotides: TGTGCCAGCAGTGATCAAGCAGGGGTGACCCAGTACTTC. This sequence joins TRBV6-4 and TRBJ2-5; tentatively, D is TRBD1 (6 bases). V was pared by 3 bases and J by 7 bases, with 12 bases between. The CDR3 runs 13 residues. Germline-derived CDR1 and CDR2 are MRHNA and SNTAGT.

The chain carries TRBV29-1 and TRBJ1-1, with D unclear. Trimming took 8 bases from V and 1 from J, leaving 14 bases between them. This CDR3 region has 13 residues. Germline V gene sequence: CDR1 SQVTM, CDR2 ANQGSEA. In DNA, the CDR3 is TGCAGCTCTTCCCCTACCCAGAACACTGAAGCTTTCTTT. This gives the protein CSSSPTQNTEAFF.

The chain uses TRBV6-2 or TRBV6-3 and TRBJ2-3, with a possible D match to TRBD2 (7 bases). The length of the CDR3 is 16 residues. V was pared by 2 bases and J by 1 base, with 13 bases between. Germline lookup yields CDR1 MNHEY and CDR2 SVGEGT. The CDR3 region is CASSYSAGAGTDTQYF. The CDR3 DNA reads as TGTGCCAGCAGTTACAGTGCGGGGGCAGGCACAGATACGCAGTATTTT.

The CDR3 coding sequence is TGTGCCAGTAGTATCAATACAGGGTTGGATTCACCCCTCCACTTT. Protein: CASSINTGLDSPLHF. V and J are TRBV19 and TRBJ1-6; possibly TRBD1 for D (6 bases). The CDR3 totals 15 residues. Germline V gene sequence: CDR1 LNHDA, CDR2 SQIVND (reference sequence). V gave up 3 bases and J gave up 8 bases, with 14 bases separating them.

This sequence joins TRBV7-9 and TRBJ2-3, with 9 bases fitting TRBD2. This CDR3 region has 14 residues. V lost 5 bases to trimming and J lost 6 bases; unmatched junction nucleotides: 6. The germline gives CDR1 SEHNR, CDR2 FQNEAQ (reference sequence). CDR3 sequence reads: CASSGGGAFDTQYF. CDR3 nucleotide sequence: TGTGCCAGCAGCGGCGGGGGGGCGTTTGATACGCAGTATTTT.

This clone was detected only a few times. V usage is TRBV4-1 and J usage is TRBJ1-4, with D uncertain. Trimming left V 5 bases short and J 0 bases short, with 7 bases between. The CDR3 is 14 residues long. Germline V gene sequence: CDR1 MGHRA, CDR2 YSYEKL. The CDR3 loop reads CASSSVATNEKLFF. The DNA of the CDR3 is TGCGCCAGCAGCTCGGTTGCAACTAATGAAAAACTGTTTTTT.

V gene TRBV19 combines with J gene TRBJ1-5; 7 bases are shared with TRBD1. The CDR3 covers 13 residues. J was trimmed by 3 bases and V by 9 bases; bases with no gene match: 5. Germline V CDR1 and CDR2: LNHDA, SQIVND (reference sequence). CDR3 residues: CASSDRYNQPQHF. The CDR3, as DNA: TGTGCCAGCTCGGACAGGTACAATCAGCCCCAGCATTTT.

The genes are TRBV7-3 and TRBJ1-1, with no clear D. CDR3 length: 13 residues. Trimming pared 3 bases from V and 1 base from J, leaving 6 bases between. The germline V gene has CDR1 SGHTA and CDR2 FQGTGA. CDR3 sequence: CASSLVGNTEAFF. CDR3 DNA: TGTGCCAGCAGCTTGGTCGGGAACACTGAAGCTTTCTTT.

The chain combines TRBV28 with TRBJ1-2, with 7 bases matching TRBD1. After removal of 5 bases from V and 2 bases from J, the junction contained 8 bases not matched to a gene. Germline CDR1 MDHEN, CDR2 SYDVKM. The CDR3 is made up of 15 amino acids. The DNA of the CDR3 is TGTGCCAGCAGTGTCTACAGGGGCCACAACTATGGCTACACCTTC. This sequence encodes CASSVYRGHNYGYTF.

This chain uses TRBV7-3 with TRBJ2-5, with TRBD1 identical over 8 bases. V lost 5 bases, J lost 5 bases, and 10 bases stayed unmatched. The CDR3 runs 15 residues. Per the germline V gene, CDR1 is SGHTA and CDR2 is FQGTGA. The CDR3 is CASSLTRTGLETQYF. CDR3 DNA: TGTGCCAGCAGCCTTACCCGGACAGGGCTCGAGACCCAGTACTTC.

This clone occurred once. The chain carries TRBV28 and TRBJ2-2; 7 nucleotides line up with TRBD1. Germline V CDR1 and CDR2: MDHEN, SYDVKM. The CDR3 loop spans 16 amino acids. Losses at the gene ends were 3 bases for V and 5 bases for J; bases not matched to a gene: 9. CDR3 nucleotide sequence: TGTGCCAGCAGTTTGGAGGCGACAGGGTGGACCGGGGAGCTGTTTTTT. It yields the protein CASSLEATGWTGELFF.

The count of this clone is one. This sequence joins TRBV10-3 and TRBJ2-3; TRBD1 matches 8 bases. Germline V gene sequence: CDR1 ENHRY, CDR2 SYGVKD. V shed 0 bases, J shed 3 bases, and the junction held 2 bases outside the gene matches. The CDR3 has 15 amino acids. The CDR3 nucleotides read TGTGCCATCAGTGAGTCCAGGGGGCAGACAGATACGCAGTATTTT. Its protein is CAISESRGQTDTQYF.